The 17 T cell receptor beta chains below come from one sample, sequenced in a study of blood T cell repertoires in COVID-19 (dated by TCRdb to about 2020). The method behind the library was the immunoSEQ multiplex PCR assay. TCRdb took over this immuneACCESS table, retaining in-frame rearrangements with V and J assigned. Such tables are incomplete; in checked studies, under half of the missing clones stem from an unresolved V gene, and the remainder is unexplained. For this sample the table gives about 130,000 clones, of which around nine tenths were detected only once. Of the sample, roughly 1.2% is held by the ten largest clones. The sequencing sample was made of peripheral blood. The source of these receptors is a woman aged 80 or over with acute or convalescent COVID-19.

The chain carries TRBV11-1 and TRBJ2-1; 7 nucleotides line up with TRBD2. The J segment lost 8 bases and the V segment lost 1 base, leaving 11 bases of the junction unmatched. The germline V gene encodes CDR1 SGHAT and CDR2 FQDESV (reference sequence). The CDR3 is made up of 16 amino acids. The CDR3 bases are TGTGCCAGCAGCTTAGAACGGGGGAGGGCCTTAGATGAGCAGTTCTTC. Its protein product is CASSLERGRALDEQFF.

The chain carries TRBV5-1 and TRBJ2-3; 8 bases align to TRBD1. CDR3 size: 14 residues. V shed 4 bases and J 1 base; nucleotides not matched to a gene: 2. The germline V gene encodes CDR1 SGHRS and CDR2 YFSETQ. CDR3 loop: CASSPDRGTDTQYF. In DNA form, the CDR3 reads TGCGCCAGCAGCCCGGACAGGGGCACAGATACGCAGTATTTT. The full variable domain, with the rest looked up from reference TRBV5-1 and TRBJ2-3, is KAGVTQTPRYLIKTRGQQVTLSCSPISGHRSVSWYQQTPGQGLQFLFEYFSETQRNKGNFPGRFSGRQFSNSRSEMNVSTLELGDSALYLCASSPDRGTDTQYFGPGTRLTVL.

The chain couples TRBV7-9 to TRBJ1-3, with unresolved D. CDR1 SEHNR and CDR2 FQNEAQ come from the germline V gene (reference sequence). There are 15 residues in the CDR3. Trimming cost V 2 bases and J 4 bases, with 12 bases left between them. The CDR3 region has the DNA TGTGCCAGCAGCTTAATCGCAGGTCAAGGAAACACCATATATTTT. Translating gives CASSLIAGQGNTIYF.

This clone is a singleton in its sample. The chain has TRBV28 and TRBJ1-5; the D gene is possibly TRBD1 (5 bases). The germline V gene has CDR1 MDHEN and CDR2 SYDVKM. The CDR3 has 15 amino acids. Trimming stripped 6 bases from V and 2 bases from J, with 14 bases between. CDR3 residues: CASSPGSGGNQPQHF. DNA of the CDR3: TGTGCCAGCAGCCCAGGGTCGGGGGGCAATCAGCCCCAGCATTTT.

The chain combines TRBV3-1 (or the pseudogene TRBV3-2) with TRBJ2-1, with 13 bases aligning to TRBD2. V was pared by 4 bases and J by 4 bases, with 10 bases of the junction left unmatched. Germline CDR1 and CDR2: LGHDT and YNNKEL (reference sequence). The CDR3 runs to 18 residues. CDR3 sequence reads: CASSRRTSGRDLYNEQFF. The CDR3 bases are TGTGCCAGCAGCCGAAGAACTAGCGGGAGGGACCTTTACAATGAGCAGTTCTTC.

This chain joins TRBV18 and TRBJ2-7, with 9 bases lining up with TRBD1. The germline V gene encodes CDR1 KGHSH and CDR2 LQKENI. The junction had 10 bases not matched to a gene; V was cut back by 6 bases and J by 4 bases. The CDR3 is 15 residues long. DNA of the CDR3: TGTGCCAGCTCGCCTCCCGGACAGGGGAGGTACGAGCAGTACTTC. Translating gives CASSPPGQGRYEQYF.

The V call is TRBV21-1, the J call TRBJ2-5; the table's D call, TRBD2, has no DNA check behind it. TRBV21-1 is an annotated pseudogene. The CDR3 has 14 residues. The CDR3 region is CASREPGSQETQYF. The CDR3, as DNA: TGTGCCAGCAGGGAGCCTGGCAGCCAAGAGACCCAGTACTTC.

The chain employs TRBV5-4 and TRBJ1-2; D is perhaps TRBD1 (5 bases). The V end lost 3 bases, the J end lost 1 base, and 13 bases lay between the germline ends. The CDR3 is 15 amino acids. Germline V gene sequence: CDR1 SGHNT, CDR2 YYREEE (reference sequence). The CDR3 is CASSSTTGFNYGYTF. CDR3 DNA: TGTGCCAGCAGCTCTACTACAGGATTTAACTATGGCTACACCTTC.

The chain employs TRBV2 and TRBJ1-2; TRBD1 matches 11 bases. CDR3 length equals 13 residues. Germline CDR1 SNHLY, CDR2 FYNNEI. J was trimmed by 10 bases and V by 6 bases; bases with no gene match: 7. The CDR3 DNA sequence: TGTGCCAGCAGGTCCGGGACAGGGGGTGCCTACACCTTC. Its protein product is CASRSGTGGAYTF.

This chain connects TRBV5-1 to TRBJ2-7; D perhaps matches TRBD2 (5 bases). With 1 base removed from V and 0 bases from J, the gap between germline ends came to 11 bases. The CDR3 loop spans 15 amino acids. The germline V gene has CDR1 SGHRS and CDR2 YFSETQ. The CDR3 is CASSLTSGGSYEQYF. The DNA of the CDR3 is TGCGCCAGCAGCTTGACTTCAGGAGGCTCCTACGAGCAGTACTTC.

This chain connects TRBV6-5 to TRBJ1-5; D gene uncertain. Between the trimmed V and J ends, which lost 8 bases and 0 bases, there was a span of 8 bases. The length of the CDR3 is 13 residues. The germline V gene encodes CDR1 MNHEY and CDR2 SVGAGI. The CDR3 spells CASVEYSNQPQHF. CDR3 coding DNA: TGTGCCAGCGTGGAGTATAGCAATCAGCCCCAGCATTTT.

The V call is TRBV28, the J call TRBJ1-1; the D gene is possibly TRBD1 (6 bases). The germline V gene has CDR1 MDHEN and CDR2 SYDVKM. Trimming took off 4 bases at V and 8 bases at J, with 11 bases between the two ends. The CDR3 is 12 amino acids. CDR3 amino acids: CASSSPGTEAFF. CDR3 coding DNA: TGTGCCAGCAGTTCCCCCGGGACAGAAGCTTTCTTT.

This rearrangement joins TRBV4-2 to TRBJ2-7, with D perhaps matching TRBD2 (5 bases). The CDR3 is 13 residues long. V gave up 0 bases and J gave up 3 bases, with 6 bases separating them. The germline gives CDR1 LGHNA, CDR2 YNFKEQ. CDR3 in amino acids: CASSQERVYEQYF. In nucleotides, the CDR3 is TGTGCCAGCAGCCAAGAGAGGGTCTACGAGCAGTACTTC.

This chain uses TRBV6-5 with TRBJ1-4; 7 nucleotides align to TRBD1. Germline-derived CDR1 and CDR2 are MNHEY and SVGAGI. The CDR3 consists of 15 residues. After removal of 8 bases from V and 2 bases from J, the junction contained 8 bases not matched to a gene. The CDR3 coding sequence is TGTGCCAGCGAAAGGGGGCAATCTACTAATGAAAAACTGTTTTTT. This codes for CASERGQSTNEKLFF.

The chain links TRBV2 to TRBJ2-1, with TRBD2 matching 9 bases. V lost 8 bases to trimming and J lost 8 bases; unmatched junction nucleotides: 10. This CDR3 is 14 amino acids long. CDR1 SNHLY and CDR2 FYNNEI come from the germline V gene. The CDR3 bases are TGTGCCAGCGGCCTTAGCGGGGGTAGGGATGAGCAGTTCTTC. This gives the protein CASGLSGGRDEQFF.

Comment on this clone: The CDR3 carries no conserved terminal phenylalanine or tryptophan, so it likely arises from a read error. Because the CDR3's place on the DNA is in doubt, the DNA is left out and the CDR3 is given as listed by TCRdb. The chain's CDR3 is CSAQNLRGFRLI. The chain is built from TRBV29-1 and TRBJ2-7; the table calls TRBD1, which could not be checked here. Germline loops: CDR1 SQVTM, CDR2 ANQGSEA. The CDR3 spans 12 amino acids, including both terminal residues.

The CDR3 is CASSLLSGGGYTF. The CDR3 DNA follows: TGCGCCAGCAGTCTTCTCAGCGGGGGGGGCTACACCTTC. The V call is TRBV5-1, the J call TRBJ1-2, with D possibly TRBD1 on 5 matching bases. Trimming removed 5 bases at V and 8 bases at J, with 16 bases between. The CDR3 is 13 residues long. Germline V CDR1 and CDR2: SGHRS, YFSETQ.